The clone carrying this TCR beta chain was observed a handful of times. V was cut by 5 bases and J by 0 bases, with 8 bases left in between. Germline assignment: CDR1 SEHNR and CDR2 FQNEAQ (reference sequence). This CDR3 region has 14 residues. The data belong to a study of T-cell reconstitution after alpha-beta-depleted transplantation in children. The library targeted TCRbeta and was prepared with unique molecular identifiers. TCRdb re-analysed the PCR reads in MiXCR, keeping a single row per CDR3 protein. The sample holds approximately 400,000 distinct CDR3 sequences, under 13% seen once. Sequencing was performed on PBMCs from the stem cell graft donor, taken from the stem cell graft. The clonotype comes from a human donor who donated a stem cell graft to a child with acute myeloid leukemia. The chain carries TRBV7-9 and TRBJ1-3; the D is unclear. In DNA form, the CDR3 reads TGTGCCAGCAGCCCCAATCTCTCTGGAAACACCATATATTTT. Protein sequence: CASSPNLSGNTIYF.